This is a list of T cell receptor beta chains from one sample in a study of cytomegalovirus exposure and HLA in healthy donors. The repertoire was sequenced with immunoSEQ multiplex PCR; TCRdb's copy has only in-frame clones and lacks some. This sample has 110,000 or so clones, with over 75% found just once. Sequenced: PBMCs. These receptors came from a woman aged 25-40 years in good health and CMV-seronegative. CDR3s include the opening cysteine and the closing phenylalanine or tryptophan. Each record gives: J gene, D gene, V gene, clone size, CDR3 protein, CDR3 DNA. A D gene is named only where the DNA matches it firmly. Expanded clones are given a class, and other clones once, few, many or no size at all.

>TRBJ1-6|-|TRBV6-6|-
CASSYAAPSYNSPLHF
TGTGCCAGCAGTTACGCGGCACCATCCTATAATTCACCCCTCCACTTT
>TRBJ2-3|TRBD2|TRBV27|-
CASSTSGGAPDTQYF
TGTGCCAGCAGTACTAGCGGGGGGGCCCCAGATACGCAGTATTTT
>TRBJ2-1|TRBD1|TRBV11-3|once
CASRSRAPGTGDYNEQFF
TGTGCCAGCAGGTCCCGAGCCCCCGGGACAGGGGACTACAATGAGCAGTTCTTC
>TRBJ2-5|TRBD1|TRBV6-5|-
CASSPRDRLQETQYF
TGTGCCAGCAGCCCTCGGGACAGGCTACAAGAGACCCAGTACTTC
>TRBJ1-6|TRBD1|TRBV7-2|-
CASSFRTGLEASPLHF
TGTGCCAGCAGCTTTCGGACAGGGTTGGAGGCTTCACCCCTCCACTTT
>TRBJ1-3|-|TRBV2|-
CASSGTGPSGNTIYF
TGTGCCAGCAGTGGAACTGGTCCCTCTGGAAACACCATATATTTT
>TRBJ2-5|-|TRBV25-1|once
CASSPVIGGGDTQETQYF
TGTGCCAGCAGTCCCGTAATTGGGGGGGGCGATACGCAAGAGACCCAGTACTTC
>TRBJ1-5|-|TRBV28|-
CASSWGRQPQHF
TGTGCCAGCAGCTGGGGCCGCCAGCCCCAGCATTTT
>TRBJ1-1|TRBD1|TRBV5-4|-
CASTRTGSNTEAFF
TGTGCCAGCACCCGGACAGGGTCGAACACTGAAGCTTTCTTT
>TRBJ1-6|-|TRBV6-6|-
CASSYSTGANSPLHF
TGTGCCAGCAGTTACTCGACAGGTGCAAATTCACCCCTCCACTTT
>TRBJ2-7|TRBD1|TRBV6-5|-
CASSYSRDRVYEQYF
TGTGCCAGCAGTTACTCCCGGGACAGGGTCTACGAGCAGTACTTC
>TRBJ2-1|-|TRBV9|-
CASSVALYSADEQFF
TGTGCCAGCAGCGTAGCGCTCTACTCGGCGGATGAGCAGTTCTTC
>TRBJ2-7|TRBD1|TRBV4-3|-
CASSPGLGQGYEQYF
TGCGCCAGCAGTCCCGGATTAGGACAGGGCTACGAGCAGTACTTC
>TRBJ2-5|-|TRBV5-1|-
CASSLGGGGATKETQYF
TGCGCCAGCAGCTTGGGGGGAGGAGGGGCCACAAAAGAGACCCAGTACTTC
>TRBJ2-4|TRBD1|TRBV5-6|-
CASTSDRGGGIQYF
TGTGCCAGCACCTCGGACAGGGGGGGAGGCATTCAGTACTTC
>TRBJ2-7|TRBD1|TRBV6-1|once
CASRGTGSYEQYF
TGTGCCAGCCGAGGGACAGGTAGCTACGAGCAGTACTTC
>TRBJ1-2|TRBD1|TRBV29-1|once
CSVEDPLDRGGYGYTF
TGCAGCGTTGAAGATCCCCTCGACAGGGGAGGCTATGGCTACACCTTC
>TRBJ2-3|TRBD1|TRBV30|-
CAWSFTGAETDTQYF
TGTGCCTGGAGTTTTACAGGGGCAGAGACAGATACGCAGTATTTT
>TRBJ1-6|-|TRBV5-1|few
CASSLNRHYNSPLHF
TGCGCCAGCAGCTTGAACAGGCATTATAATTCACCCCTCCACTTT
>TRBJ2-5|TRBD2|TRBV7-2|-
CASSLVPSGGVETQYF
TGTGCCAGCAGCTTAGTTCCCAGCGGGGGGGTCGAGACCCAGTACTTC
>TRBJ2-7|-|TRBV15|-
CATSRDSSSYEQYF
TGTGCCACCAGCAGAGACTCGAGCTCCTACGAGCAGTACTTC
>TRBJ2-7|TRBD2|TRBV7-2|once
CASSLAGTSGGYEQYF
TGTGCCAGCAGCTTAGCGGGGACTAGCGGGGGCTACGAGCAGTACTTC
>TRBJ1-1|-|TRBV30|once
CAWSVPWGDTEAFF
TGTGCCTGGAGTGTACCCTGGGGGGACACTGAAGCTTTCTTT
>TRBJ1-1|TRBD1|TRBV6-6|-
CASVGTGTTEAFF
TGTGCCAGCGTAGGGACAGGGACCACTGAAGCTTTCTTT
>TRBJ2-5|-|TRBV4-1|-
CASSQDSGPETQYF
TGCGCCAGCAGCCAAGACAGCGGGCCAGAGACCCAGTACTTC
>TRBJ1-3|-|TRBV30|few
CAWTNSGNTIYF
TGTGCCTGGACTAACTCTGGAAACACCATATATTTT
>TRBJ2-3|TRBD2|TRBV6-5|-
CASSSTGTRSTDTQYF
TGTGCCAGCAGTTCCACCGGGACTAGGAGCACAGATACGCAGTATTTT
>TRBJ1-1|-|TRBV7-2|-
CASSLGLQGTLGNAEAFF
TGTGCCAGCAGCTTAGGACTACAAGGTACTCTAGGAAACGCTGAAGCTTTCTTT
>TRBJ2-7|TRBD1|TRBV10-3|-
CAISGPGQAGEQYF
TGTGCCATCAGTGGACCGGGACAGGCTGGCGAGCAGTACTTC
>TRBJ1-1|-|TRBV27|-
CASSYLRGRPGSEAFF
TGTGCCAGCAGTTATCTACGCGGACGGCCGGGGTCTGAAGCTTTCTTT
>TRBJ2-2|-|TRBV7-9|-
CASSLEAGMAGELFF
TGTGCCAGCAGCTTAGAGGCAGGGATGGCCGGGGAGCTGTTTTTT
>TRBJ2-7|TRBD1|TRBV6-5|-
CASSYNDRDEQYF
TGTGCCAGCAGTTACAATGACAGGGACGAGCAGTACTTC
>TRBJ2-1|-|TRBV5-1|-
CASEGARNEQFF
TGCGCCAGCGAAGGGGCAAGAAATGAGCAGTTCTTC
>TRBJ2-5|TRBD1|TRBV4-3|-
CASSQTGQSQETQYF
TGCGCCAGCAGCCAAACGGGACAGTCTCAAGAGACCCAGTACTTC
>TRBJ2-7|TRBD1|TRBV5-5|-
CASSLAPEDRVGTYEQYF
TGTGCCAGCAGCTTGGCCCCAGAAGACAGGGTTGGCACCTACGAGCAGTACTTC
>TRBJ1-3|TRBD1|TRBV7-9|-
CASSLVTGGGNTIYF
TGTGCCAGCAGCTTAGTTACAGGGGGCGGAAACACCATATATTTT
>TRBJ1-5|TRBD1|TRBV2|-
CASSSQGAGNQPQHF
TGTGCCAGCAGTAGCCAGGGGGCGGGCAATCAGCCCCAGCATTTT
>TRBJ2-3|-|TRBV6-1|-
CASSATGFGTDTQYF
TGTGCCAGCAGCGCCACAGGGTTCGGGACAGATACGCAGTATTTT
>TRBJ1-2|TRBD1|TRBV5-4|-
CASSPRGTGGSGSNYGYTF
TGTGCCAGCAGCCCGAGAGGGACAGGGGGCTCGGGCTCTAACTATGGCTACACCTTC
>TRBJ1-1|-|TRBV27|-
CASSLPGLRDTEAFF
TGTGCCAGCAGTCTCCCGGGCCTCAGGGACACTGAAGCTTTCTTT